Below, 17 T cell receptor beta chains from the same sample are listed, as sequenced in a study of T-cell memory formation after mild COVID-19. Each CDR3 protein is one row after TCRdb ran MiXCR on the 5' RACE reads. This sample yields about 270,000 distinct CDR3 sequences, of which under 20% are seen a single time; around 23% belongs to the top ten. Sequencing was done on a sample of PBMCs or a T cell subset sorted from them (not recorded which). Every receptor here comes from a man younger than 35 who had mild COVID-19 (a few samples of this study predate the infection). Cell type and time point are not known.

This rearrangement joins TRBV28 to TRBJ2-3; 8 bases line up with TRBD1. The V gene's germline CDR1 is MDHEN and CDR2 SYDVKM. There are 14 residues in the CDR3. V was clipped by 7 bases and J by 8 bases; unmatched bases: 11. The CDR3 reads CASNGRDRLATQYF. Here the CDR3 DNA reads TGTGCCAGCAACGGACGGGACAGGCTAGCTACGCAGTATTTT.

The table lists this clonotype with many counts. The V and J genes are TRBV6-6 and TRBJ2-3; the D is unclear. This CDR3 is 12 amino acids long. Trimming took 5 bases from V and 2 from J, leaving 5 bases between them. Germline loops: CDR1 MNHNY, CDR2 SVGAGI (reference sequence). For the CDR3, the DNA is TGTGCCAGCAGTCGATCCACAGATACGCAGTATTTT. It yields the protein CASSRSTDTQYF.

The chain joins TRBV5-1 to TRBJ1-2; the D is unclear. CDR1 and CDR2 from the germline V gene are SGHRS and YFSETQ. There are 16 residues in the CDR3. Trimming removed 3 bases from V and 4 bases from J, with 19 bases in between. In DNA, the CDR3 is TGCGCCAGCAGCTCACAGAGAGATTCGGGGTCCTATGGCTACACCTTC. Protein sequence: CASSSQRDSGSYGYTF.

This chain connects TRBV3-1 to TRBJ1-2; D unclear. The CDR3 totals 11 residues. Germline V gene lookup returns CDR1 LGHDT and CDR2 YNNKEL (reference sequence). V was trimmed by 6 bases and J by 8 bases, leaving 10 bases between them. The CDR3 nucleotides are TGTGCCAGCAGTCAATCGGACGGCTACACCTTC. Its translation: CASSQSDGYTF.

The chain uses TRBV12-3 or TRBV12-4 and TRBJ1-1, with D perhaps TRBD1 (6 bases). V lost 2 bases and J 4 bases, leaving 8 bases between the germline ends. The CDR3 has 13 amino acids. CDR3 amino acids: CASSLTGTTEAFF. CDR3 coding DNA: TGTGCCAGCAGTTTAACAGGGACCACTGAAGCTTTCTTT.

This rearrangement joins TRBV9 to TRBJ2-2; D is uncertain. The CDR3 loop spans 12 amino acids. V lost 0 bases and J 4 bases, leaving 1 base between the germline ends. Germline CDR1 reads SGDLS; CDR2 reads YYNGEE. The CDR3 region has the DNA TGTGCCAGCAGCGTAGTCACCGGGGAGCTGTTTTTT. It is translated as CASSVVTGELFF.

This chain uses TRBV3-2 with TRBJ1-6; the table's TRBD1 call for D was not verified on the DNA. TRBV3-2 is reported as a pseudogene. The CDR3 loop spans 18 amino acids. CDR3 amino acids: CASSQGTTWGCSNSPLHF. The CDR3 nucleotides are TGTGCCAGCAGCCAAGGGACGACTTGGGGCTGTTCCAATTCACCCCTCCACTTT.

CDR3 nucleotide sequence: TGTGCCAGCAGCGGAATATGGACGGGCCCGCCTAACTATGGCTACACCTTC. Translating gives CASSGIWTGPPNYGYTF. The chain carries TRBV9 and TRBJ1-2, with D unclear. The CDR3 has 17 residues. V lost 3 bases to trimming and J lost 0 bases, with 18 bases between them. Germline V gives CDR1 SGDLS, CDR2 YYNGEE.

This clonotype was detected only a few times. The CDR3: CASSGGRGNEQYF. The CDR3, as DNA: TGTGCCAGCAGTGGGGGGAGGGGCAACGAGCAGTACTTC. The rearrangement uses TRBV12-3 or TRBV12-4 and TRBJ2-7, with 7 bases aligning to TRBD2. This CDR3 is built from 13 residues. The junction had 6 bases not matched to a gene; V was cut back by 5 bases and J by 5 bases.

This clonotype came up a few times. V and J are TRBV7-3 and TRBJ2-3; tentative D call: TRBD1 (6 bases). The CDR3 loop spans 16 amino acids. Germline CDR1 reads SGHTA; CDR2 reads FQGTGA. Trimming pared 5 bases from V and 4 bases from J, leaving 19 bases between. This CDR3 is CASSLQGPSGADTQYF. The CDR3 coding sequence is TGTGCCAGCAGCCTCCAGGGACCGTCAGGGGCAGATACGCAGTATTTT.

This clonotype has just a few counts. The chain employs TRBV7-9 and TRBJ1-2, with D tentatively TRBD1 (6 bases). V was shortened by 7 bases and J by 2 bases, with 14 bases between the two germline ends. This CDR3 comprises 14 residues. The germline V gene encodes CDR1 SEHNR and CDR2 FQNEAQ (reference sequence). CDR3 region: CASTPGHQNYGYTF. The DNA of the CDR3 is TGTGCCAGCACCCCGGGACATCAAAACTATGGCTACACCTTC.

This chain connects TRBV7-9 to TRBJ1-1; weak D call: TRBD1 (5 bases). The germline CDR1 and CDR2 sequences are SEHNR and FQNEAQ (reference sequence). This CDR3 has 16 amino acids. V lost 4 bases, J lost 4 bases, and 19 bases lay in between. As DNA, the CDR3 is TGTGCCAGCAGCTCTTACGCCTCTCTTGGGGGCACTGAAGCTTTCTTT. It codes for CASSSYASLGGTEAFF.

The V gene is TRBV11-1, the J gene TRBJ2-7; a weak D match, TRBD2 (6 bases). Between the trimmed V and J ends, which lost 1 base and 5 bases, there was a span of 15 bases. The CDR3 runs 15 residues. CDR1 and CDR2 from the germline V gene are SGHAT and FQDESV (reference sequence). The CDR3 is CASSLVSSGVDEQYV. The CDR3 DNA follows: TGTGCCAGCAGCTTAGTATCGTCGGGGGTGGACGAGCAGTACGTC.

The rearrangement joins TRBV18 to TRBJ2-3; 10 nucleotides agree with TRBD2. Trimming took 2 bases from V and 4 from J; bases not matched to a gene: 0. Germline V gene data show CDR1 as KGHSH and CDR2 as LQKENI. The CDR3 loop spans 14 amino acids. The CDR3 nucleotides read TGTGCCAGCTCACCAACTAGCGGGGCAGATACGCAGTATTTT. Its translation is CASSPTSGADTQYF.

This clonotype was found a few times. The chain has TRBV6-5 and TRBJ2-1; TRBD1 or TRBD2 may be the D gene (5 bases each). V was cut by 0 bases and J by 2 bases, with 14 bases left in between. This CDR3 region has 17 residues. Germline CDR1 MNHEY, CDR2 SVGAGI. The CDR3 loop reads CASSYSGRGGPYNEQFF. CDR3 bases: TGTGCCAGCAGTTACTCGGGGCGAGGAGGTCCCTACAATGAGCAGTTCTTC.

This clonotype has only a few counts. A single base separates this from a much larger clone, so it may be a read error. The V call is TRBV7-3, the J call TRBJ1-6; D unresolved. The V end was cut by 6 bases, the J end by 10 bases, with 13 bases between. The CDR3 loop spans 13 amino acids. From germline, CDR1 is SGHTA and CDR2 FQGTGA. CDR3 loop: CASRRSGKSPLHF. The CDR3 region has the DNA TGTGCCAGCAGGCGCAGTGGGAAGTCACCCCTCCACTTT.

The V gene is TRBV12-3 or TRBV12-4, the J gene TRBJ1-6; D is unclear. Trimming pared 7 bases from V and 7 bases from J, leaving 20 bases between. This CDR3 contains 16 residues. The CDR3 sequence: CASKLGTMGSNSPLHF. CDR3 bases: TGTGCCAGCAAGTTAGGAACCATGGGTTCCAATTCACCCCTCCACTTT.